The rows below give T cell receptor beta chains drawn from one sample of a study of response to subunit inactivated influenza vaccine. TCRdb re-called the RT-PCR reads through MiXCR, storing one row per CDR3 protein. The table includes around 530,000 distinct CDR3 sequences, 16% detected once. The starting material was CD4+ T cells sorted from PBMCs, obtained less than 30 months after vaccination. The receptors shown here come from a man between 50 and 69 years old who received an inactivated influenza vaccine. Each CDR3 is given without its conserved first and last residue.

v_call,j_call,cdr3_aa
TRBV12-3/TRBV12-4,TRBJ2-5,ASSFSLTAKETQY
TRBV7-9,TRBJ2-7,ASSSPSTGAYEQY
TRBV7-2,TRBJ1-5,ASSLVQGAQPQH
TRBV6-1,TRBJ1-1,ASRRPLITEAF
TRBV21-1,TRBJ2-7,ASSPGTSGEYEQY
TRBV20-1,TRBJ2-7,SARAGIYEQY
TRBV11-2,TRBJ2-1,ASSLGGPRSGTNEQF
TRBV12-3/TRBV12-4,TRBJ2-7,ASSLGQGAEQY
TRBV4-3,TRBJ2-1,ASSQDAGPAGVNNEQF
TRBV29-1,TRBJ2-7,SVGVAGNEQY
TRBV5-1,TRBJ1-6,ASSPTLQGTNSPLH
TRBV29-1,TRBJ2-1,SVDGGRAFEQF
TRBV7-2,TRBJ1-2,ANTPGGSLGYGYT
TRBV5-1,TRBJ1-2,ASSLEQKGYGYT
TRBV2,TRBJ2-2,ASSEGPTNTGELF
TRBV10-3,TRBJ2-2,AISDPVSGSRTGELF